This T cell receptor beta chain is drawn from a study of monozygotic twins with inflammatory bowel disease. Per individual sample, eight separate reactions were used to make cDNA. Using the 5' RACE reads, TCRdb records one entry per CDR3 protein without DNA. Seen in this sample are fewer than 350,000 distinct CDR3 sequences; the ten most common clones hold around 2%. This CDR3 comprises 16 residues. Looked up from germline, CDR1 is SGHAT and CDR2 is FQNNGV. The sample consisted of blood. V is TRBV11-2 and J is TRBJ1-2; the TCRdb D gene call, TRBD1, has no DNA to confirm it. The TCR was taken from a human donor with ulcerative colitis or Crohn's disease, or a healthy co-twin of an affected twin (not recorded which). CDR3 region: CASSSRRRGPNYGYTF.